This T cell receptor beta chain was retrieved from a study of neurological immune-mediated disorders. The unsorted libraries were generated from a total of 2 million PBMCs, which had been stored in RNAlater at -80 C. The cDNA came from 5'RACE with 10-nucleotide random UMIs. Each CDR3 protein is one row after TCRdb ran MiXCR on the 5' RACE reads. The sample yields about 66,000 distinct CDR3 sequences, less than 4% seen once. Comments on this clonotype: Its antigen is unknown. Since the CDR3 does not end with the conserved phenylalanine or tryptophan, this likely comes from a read error.

V was pared by 0 bases and J by 2 bases, with 8 bases between. Germline V gene data show CDR1 as SGHRS and CDR2 as YFSETQ. The CDR3 extends over 14 amino acids. Study-level points and caveats: The repertoires of 18 of 34 multiple sclerosis patients fell into one related-CDR3 cluster (a possible signature) under phylogenetic grouping.

The chain employs TRBV5-1 and TRBJ2-5, with a weak D call TRBD1 (6 bases). The TCR originated in a young man with multiple sclerosis. Sequencing was done on a sample of PBMCs. CDR3 region: CASSLVGQQETQYN. CDR3 nucleotide sequence: TGCGCCAGCAGCTTGGTTGGACAGCAAGAGACCCAGTACAAC.